This T cell receptor (beta chain) derives from a study of blood T cell repertoires in COVID-19. About the study: The United States, Italy and Spain supplied acute and convalescent COVID-19 samples.

Trimming left V 5 bases short and J 1 base short, with 9 bases between. The CDR3 has 13 residues. The germline V gene has CDR1 SGHTA and CDR2 FQGNSA. The study recruited people aged about 18 to 95 years across approximately 24 US areas. Cohort placement rested on clinical history that participants reported themselves. Each exposed participant met a COVID-19 case in the 2 weeks preceding study entry. The data were produced by immunoSEQ multiplex PCR, yet TCRdb's version contains in-frame clones alone and is incomplete. The sample holds 250,000 to 300,000 clones, about 85% seen once. The sequencing input was PBMCs or T cells enriched from blood (not recorded which). The genes are TRBV7-2 and TRBJ2-7; tentatively, D is TRBD1 (5 bases). This TCR came from a woman between 50 and 59 years old who had been exposed to COVID-19. CDR3 nucleotide sequence: TGTGCCAGCAGCATCCGACAGTCCTACGAGCAGTACTTC. Amino acids: CASSIRQSYEQYF.